A selection of T cell receptor beta chains follows, all from one sample in a study of cytomegalovirus exposure and HLA in healthy donors. Method: immunoSEQ multiplex PCR; TCRdb's copy keeps in-frame clones and lacks some. The sample yields some 120,000 clones, around 75% seen once. The sequencing input was PBMCs. Receptors originate from a woman between 50 and 59 years old in good health and CMV-seropositive. Each CDR3 is given with its conserved first and last residue. The D gene is left open where the match is weak. Clone size, where shown, is once, few, many, or a class for clones that have expanded.

TRBV7-9	TRBJ2-7	-	-	CASSASLSYEQYF	TGTGCCAGCAGCGCTAGCCTCTCCTACGAGCAGTACTTC
TRBV7-3	TRBJ2-7	TRBD2	once	CASSLTGGGRYEQYF	TGTGCCAGCAGCTTAACTGGCGGGGGGCGGTACGAGCAGTACTTC
TRBV9	TRBJ2-3	TRBD2	-	CASSGGGNTDTQYF	TGTGCCAGCAGCGGGGGGGGAAACACAGATACGCAGTATTTT
TRBV10-1	TRBJ2-5	TRBD2	-	CASQGLAEDPEGETQYF	TGCGCCAGCCAAGGTCTAGCGGAAGACCCAGAGGGAGAGACCCAGTACTTC
TRBV18	TRBJ2-7	-	-	CASSPWGDEQYF	TGTGCCAGCTCACCATGGGGAGACGAGCAGTACTTC
TRBV9	TRBJ2-1	-	-	CASSVGGGAVIYEQFF	TGTGCCAGCAGCGTAGGGGGTGGGGCGGTAATCTATGAGCAGTTCTTC
TRBV15	TRBJ1-1	TRBD1	-	CATSKTGGRNTEAFF	TGTGCCACCAGCAAGACAGGGGGAAGGAACACTGAAGCTTTCTTT
TRBV30	TRBJ2-3	TRBD2	-	CAWSRAGGSNTQYF	TGTGCCTGGAGTAGGGCGGGGGGGTCAAATACGCAGTATTTT
TRBV6-6	TRBJ1-1	-	few	CASSYPSGGSTEAFF	TGTGCCAGCAGTTACCCCTCCGGGGGAAGTACTGAAGCTTTCTTT
TRBV4-3	TRBJ1-1	-	-	CASSQDFVRLNTEAFF	TGCGCCAGCAGCCAAGATTTTGTCCGGTTGAACACTGAAGCTTTCTTT
TRBV28	TRBJ2-1	TRBD2	-	CASIAGGFYNEQFF	TGTGCCAGCATAGCGGGAGGGTTCTACAATGAGCAGTTCTTC
TRBV4-3	TRBJ2-2	TRBD2	once	CASSQDLGLAVNTGELFF	TGCGCCAGCAGCCAAGATCTAGGACTAGCGGTAAACACCGGGGAGCTATTTTTT
TRBV2	TRBJ2-5	-	-	CASTAGVQETQYF	TGTGCCAGCACTGCCGGTGTTCAAGAGACCCAGTACTTC
TRBV5-1	TRBJ2-1	-	-	CASSLEGPGYNEQFF	TGCGCCAGCAGCTTGGAGGGCCCAGGGTACAATGAGCAGTTCTTC
TRBV7-9	TRBJ1-3	-	-	CASSLAAASGNTIYF	TGTGCCAGCAGCTTAGCCGCGGCGAGCGGAAACACCATATATTTT
TRBV9	TRBJ1-5	-	-	CASSVGAGIWYSNQPQHF	TGTGCCAGCAGCGTAGGGGCAGGGATTTGGTATAGCAATCAGCCCCAGCATTTT
TRBV2	TRBJ1-2	-	once	CASRGGSRGYGYTF	TGTGCCAGCAGGGGAGGGTCCAGAGGCTATGGCTACACCTTC
TRBV5-6	TRBJ1-2	-	few	CASSPVLTGGYTF	TGTGCCAGCAGCCCGGTTTTGACTGGTGGCTACACCTTC
TRBV4-1	TRBJ2-1	TRBD1	-	CASSQGDRASSYNEQFF	TGCGCCAGCAGCCAAGGGGACAGGGCCAGCTCCTACAATGAGCAGTTCTTC
TRBV9	TRBJ2-1	TRBD2	-	CASSSGSTSGGDNEQFF	TGTGCCAGCAGCTCCGGCTCAACTAGCGGGGGGGACAATGAGCAGTTCTTC
TRBV27	TRBJ1-2	TRBD1	-	CASSLGGGGADGYTF	TGTGCCAGCAGTTTGGGTGGAGGGGGCGCGGATGGCTACACCTTC
TRBV27	TRBJ1-5	-	-	CASKRSGAGQPQHF	TGTGCCAGCAAAAGGTCGGGTGCGGGTCAGCCCCAGCATTTT
TRBV5-1	TRBJ1-2	-	-	CASSLPADSYGYTF	TGCGCCAGCAGCTTGCCGGCCGACTCCTATGGCTACACCTTC
TRBV7-6	TRBJ1-2	-	-	CASSFYRAGGYTF	TGTGCCAGCAGCTTCTACAGGGCCGGCGGCTACACCTTC
TRBV7-2	TRBJ1-2	-	-	CASTQTLTGGYTF	TGTGCCAGCACCCAAACCCTCACGGGGGGCTACACCTTC
TRBV7-3	TRBJ2-7	TRBD2	-	CASSLAGTSGYEQYF	TGTGCCAGCAGCTTAGCCGGGACTAGCGGCTACGAGCAGTACTTC
TRBV2	TRBJ2-1	TRBD2	-	CASSASGGPVGEQFF	TGTGCCAGCAGTGCTAGCGGGGGGCCGGTGGGTGAGCAGTTCTTC
TRBV7-6	TRBJ1-1	TRBD1	-	CASSPWDRSNTEAFF	TGTGCCAGCAGCCCTTGGGACAGGTCGAACACTGAAGCTTTCTTT
TRBV6-4	TRBJ1-1	-	-	CASTYYEGAVTEAFF	TGTGCCAGCACCTACTACGAAGGGGCGGTGACTGAAGCTTTCTTT
TRBV5-4	TRBJ2-1	TRBD2	-	CASSLERGLNYNEQFF	TGTGCCAGCAGCTTGGAGCGGGGGCTAAATTACAATGAGCAGTTCTTC
TRBV2	TRBJ2-1	-	-	CASSEGSSLGGNEQFF	TGTGCCAGCAGTGAGGGCTCTTCCTTAGGAGGCAATGAGCAGTTCTTC